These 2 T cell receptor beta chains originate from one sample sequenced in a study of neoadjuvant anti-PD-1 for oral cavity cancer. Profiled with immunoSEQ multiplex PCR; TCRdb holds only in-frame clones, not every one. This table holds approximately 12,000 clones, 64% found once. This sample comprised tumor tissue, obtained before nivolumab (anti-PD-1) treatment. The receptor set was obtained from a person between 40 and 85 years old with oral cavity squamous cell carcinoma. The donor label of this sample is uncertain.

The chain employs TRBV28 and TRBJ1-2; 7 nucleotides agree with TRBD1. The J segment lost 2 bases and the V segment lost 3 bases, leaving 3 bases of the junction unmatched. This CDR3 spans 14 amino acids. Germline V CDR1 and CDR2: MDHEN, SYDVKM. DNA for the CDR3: TGTGCCAGCAGTTTGGGACAGATAAACTATGGCTACACCTTC. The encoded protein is CASSLGQINYGYTF.

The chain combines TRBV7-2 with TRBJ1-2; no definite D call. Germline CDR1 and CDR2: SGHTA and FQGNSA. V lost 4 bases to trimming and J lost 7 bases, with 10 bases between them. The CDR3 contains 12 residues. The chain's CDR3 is CASSWPGTGYTF. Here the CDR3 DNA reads TGTGCCAGCAGCTGGCCGGGAACTGGCTACACCTTC. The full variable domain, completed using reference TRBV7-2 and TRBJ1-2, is GAGVSQSPSNKVTEKGKDVELRCDPISGHTALYWYRQSLGQGLEFLIYFQGNSAPDKSGLPSDRFSAERTGGSVSTLTIQRTQQEDSAVYLCASSWPGTGYTFGSGTRLTVV.